This TCR beta chain was obtained from a study of OX40 agonist ivuxolimab in advanced cancers. Background on the study: One hepatocellular carcinoma and a couple of cutaneous melanoma patients partially responded.

Libraries were prepared by immunoSEQ multiplex PCR; TCRdb keeps only in-frame clonotypes and omits some of them. The sample contains more than 65,000 clones, about 91% of which appear only once. The V end was cut by 7 bases, the J end by 3 bases, with 21 bases between. The CDR3 runs 15 residues. CDR1 is GTSNPN, CDR2 SVGIG, per germline (reference sequence). Study-wide results and caveats: In the expanded peripheral T cells, antigen specificity was never determined.

On this clone itself: Its antigen remains unknown.

V is TRBV30 and J is TRBJ1-1, with D tentatively TRBD1 (5 bases). This receptor was obtained from an adult with an advanced solid tumor such as melanoma, head and neck, liver or kidney cancer. The input for sequencing was CD4+ or CD8+ T cells sorted from blood, taken in a trial of the OX40 agonist ivuxolimab. This CDR3 is CASFNAGRPYTEAFF. The CDR3 DNA is TGTGCCTCCTTTAATGCGGGACGGCCTTACACTGAAGCTTTCTTT.